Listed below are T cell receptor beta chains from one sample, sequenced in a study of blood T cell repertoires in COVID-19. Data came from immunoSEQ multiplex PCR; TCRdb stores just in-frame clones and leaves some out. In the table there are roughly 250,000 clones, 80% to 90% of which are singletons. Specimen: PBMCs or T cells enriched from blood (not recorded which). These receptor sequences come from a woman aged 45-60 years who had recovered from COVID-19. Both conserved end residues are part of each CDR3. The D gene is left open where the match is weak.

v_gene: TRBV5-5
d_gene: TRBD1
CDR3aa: CASSPGQGTHFNYGYTF

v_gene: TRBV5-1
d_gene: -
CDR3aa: CASSLEGGMSPEAFF

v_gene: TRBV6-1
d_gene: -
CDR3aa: CASSESLTLSSQYF

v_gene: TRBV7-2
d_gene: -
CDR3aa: CASSYGQSGANVLTF

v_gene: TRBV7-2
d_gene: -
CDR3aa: CASSLALNYGYTF

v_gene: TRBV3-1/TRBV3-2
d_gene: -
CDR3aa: CASSHKWTGEQFF

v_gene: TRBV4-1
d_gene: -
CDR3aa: CASSQVGTDGKTQYF

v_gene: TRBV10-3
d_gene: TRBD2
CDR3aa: CAISTTSGSMSEQYF

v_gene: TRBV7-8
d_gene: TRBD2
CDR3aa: CASSLAGGPRTGELFF

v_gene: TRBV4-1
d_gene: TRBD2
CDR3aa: CASSQVSGGSAYNEQFF

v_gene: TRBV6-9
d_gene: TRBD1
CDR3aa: CASSLGQAQGGYTF

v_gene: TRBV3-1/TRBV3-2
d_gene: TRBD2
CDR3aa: CASSPVGEGRADTQYF

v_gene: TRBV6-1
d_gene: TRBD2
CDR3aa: CASSEPLLAGGPVGFF

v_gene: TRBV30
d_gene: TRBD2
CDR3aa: CAWRERLAGGPRGELFF

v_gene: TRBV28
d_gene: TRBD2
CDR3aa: CASSSTSGYYEQYF

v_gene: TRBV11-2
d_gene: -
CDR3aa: CASSQIADSEQYF

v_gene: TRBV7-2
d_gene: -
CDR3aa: CASSKGGNTEAFF

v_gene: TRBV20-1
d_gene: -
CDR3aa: CSASLRTLNEQFF

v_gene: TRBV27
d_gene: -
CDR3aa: CASSPSWGLSDNEQFF

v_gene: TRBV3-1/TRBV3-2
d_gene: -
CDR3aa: CASSQGSQGILVYEQYF

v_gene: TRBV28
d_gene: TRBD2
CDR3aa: CASSHSGRAGYEQYF

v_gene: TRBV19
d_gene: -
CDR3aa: CASSIALSGPSSYNEQFF

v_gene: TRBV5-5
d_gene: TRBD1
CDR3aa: CASSPGQVPTEAFF

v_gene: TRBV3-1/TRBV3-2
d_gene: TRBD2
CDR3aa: CASSPSKGTSVADTQYF

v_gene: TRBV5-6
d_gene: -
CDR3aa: CASSSSQGIYGFLNTEAFF

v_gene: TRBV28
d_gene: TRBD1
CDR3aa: CASRRTGANIYSGNTIYF